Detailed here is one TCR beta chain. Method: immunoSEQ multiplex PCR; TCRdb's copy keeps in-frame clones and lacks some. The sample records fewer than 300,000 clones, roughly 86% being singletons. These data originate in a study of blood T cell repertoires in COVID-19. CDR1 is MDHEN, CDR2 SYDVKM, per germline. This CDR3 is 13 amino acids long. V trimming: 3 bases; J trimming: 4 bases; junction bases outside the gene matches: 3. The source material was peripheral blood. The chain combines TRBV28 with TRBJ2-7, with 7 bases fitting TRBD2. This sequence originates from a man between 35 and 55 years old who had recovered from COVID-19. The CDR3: CASSLGGRYEQYF. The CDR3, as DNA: TGTGCCAGCAGTTTGGGAGGGAGATACGAGCAGTACTTC.